What follows describes a single T cell receptor beta chain. Antigen specificity is unknown. The PCR used 60 Vbeta and 13 Jbeta primers. Produced via immunoSEQ multiplex PCR; TCRdb's table is partial and in-frame only. The repertoire holds 90,000 to 110,000 clones, with under 85% as singletons. In nominal health when sampled, donors likely had unrecorded immune exposures nonetheless. This sample was taken from a study of cytomegalovirus exposure and HLA in healthy donors. Study-wide findings and caveats: Later examination showed HLA-associated TCR beta chains had greater clonal expansion than equally common others. TCR beta chains numbering 150 to 200 were designated cytomegalovirus-associated. TCR beta sequences reportedly predicted most subjects' HLA-A and HLA-B alleles accurately.

Between the trimmed V and J ends, which lost 2 bases and 2 bases, there was a span of 15 bases. This CDR3 is built from 16 residues. Germline V gives CDR1 LNHDA, CDR2 SQIVND (reference sequence). Material: PBMCs. This chain links TRBV19 with TRBJ2-5; D gene uncertain. The source of this sequence is a woman aged 50 to 60 in good health and CMV-seropositive. The CDR3 region has the DNA TGTGCCAGTAGTATAAGTGATGGCACCGTGCAAGAGACCCAGTACTTC. Translating it yields CASSISDGTVQETQYF. Drawing the rest from reference TRBV19 and TRBJ2-5, the complete variable domain is DGGITQSPKYLFRKEGQNVTLSCEQNLNHDAMYWYRQDPGQGLRLIYYSQIVNDFQKGDIAEGYSVSREKKESFPLTVTSAQKNPTAFYLCASSISDGTVQETQYFGPGTRLLVL.